This is a list of T cell receptor beta chains from one sample in a study of T cell repertoires in cytomegalovirus infection. TCRdb itself ran the reads through MiXCR, one entry per CDR3 protein. The table includes under 120,000 distinct CDR3 sequences, over 40% detected once. Antigen specificity for these receptors is unknown. The input for sequencing was CD8+ T cells from cultured PBMCs, taken from culture after CMV antigen stimulation. The receptors were gathered from a human donor in good health (CMV status not recorded). Some clones in this sample may be carry-over from other donors' samples. Both conserved end residues are part of each CDR3. A D gene is named only where the DNA matches it firmly. Clone size, where shown, is once, few, many, or a class for clones that have expanded.

TRBJ2-1 | . | few | TRBV7-9 | CASSLYRGSDEQFF | TGTGCCAGCAGCTTATATAGGGGGAGTGATGAGCAGTTCTTC
TRBJ2-2 | . | few | TRBV5-1 | CASNDNFRGARTGELFF | TGCGCCAGCAACGATAACTTTCGGGGGGCAAGGACCGGGGAGCTGTTTTTT
TRBJ2-7 | TRBD2 | . | TRBV7-8 | CASSPPTSGGPHERYEQHF | TGTGCCAGCAGCCCACCGACTAGCGGGGGGCCCCATGAACGGTACGAGCAGCACTTC
TRBJ2-3 | TRBD2 | . | TRBV7-8 | CASSLAASGPTDTQYF | TGTGCCAGCAGCTTAGCGGCTAGCGGTCCCACAGATACGCAGTATTTT
TRBJ2-1 | TRBD2 | . | TRBV27 | CASRTSGGARNEQFF | TGTGCCAGCAGGACTAGCGGGGGGGCCCGCAATGAGCAGTTCTTC
TRBJ1-5 | . | . | TRBV27 | CASSLSTYSPQHF | TGTGCCAGCAGTTTATCGACCTATTCACCCCAGCATTTT
TRBJ2-2 | TRBD2 | many | TRBV2 | CASSVETSVPNTGELFF | TGTGCCAGCAGTGTTGAGACTAGCGTACCAAACACCGGGGAGCTGTTTTTT
TRBJ1-1 | . | many | TRBV6-5 | CASSYSPALNTEAFF | TGTGCCAGCAGTTACTCACCAGCTTTGAACACTGAAGCTTTCTTT
TRBJ2-7 | TRBD1 | . | TRBV14 | CASSQYHRGRKEQYF | TGTGCCAGCAGCCAGTACCACAGGGGTCGGAAAGAGCAGTACTTC
TRBJ1-2 | . | . | TRBV19 | CASSFREGVYGYTF | TGTGCCAGTAGTTTCCGGGAGGGAGTCTATGGCTACACCTTC
TRBJ2-1 | TRBD1 | . | TRBV9 | CATSPTRITGGNEQFF | TGTGCCACGTCCCCCACGAGAATTACAGGGGGCAATGAGCAGTTCTTC
TRBJ2-2 | TRBD2 | many | TRBV20-1 | CSAQTSGETGELFF | TGCAGTGCCCAGACTAGCGGGGAAACCGGGGAGCTGTTTTTT
TRBJ2-3 | TRBD2 | . | TRBV7-6 | CASSQSMGGEGDTQYF | TGTGCCAGCAGCCAGTCGATGGGGGGGGAAGGAGATACGCAGTATTTT
TRBJ1-3 | . | . | TRBV4-3 | CASSPFSGNTIYF | TGCGCCAGCAGCCCGTTCTCTGGAAACACCATATATTTT
TRBJ2-7 | . | . | TRBV29-1 | CSVDFGSSSYEQYF | TGCAGCGTTGATTTCGGTTCTAGCTCCTACGAGCAGTACTTC
TRBJ2-7 | . | few | TRBV7-2 | CASSFPSSYEQYF | TGTGCCAGCAGCTTCCCGTCCTCCTACGAGCAGTACTTC
TRBJ2-1 | . | . | TRBV5-6 | CASSLGDLGNEQFF | TGTGCCAGCAGCTTAGGGGATTTGGGTAATGAGCAGTTCTTC
TRBJ1-1 | TRBD1 | . | TRBV5-1 | CASSGGGNTEAFF | TGCGCCAGCTCAGGGGGGGGGAACACTGAAGCTTTCTTT
TRBJ1-2 | . | . | TRBV9 | CASSSGTSLKDYGYTF | TGTGCCAGCAGCTCCGGGACTTCCCTTAAAGACTATGGCTACACCTTC
TRBJ2-3 | . | . | TRBV24-1 | CATSSYTDTQYF | TGTGCCACCAGTAGTTACACAGATACGCAGTATTTT
TRBJ2-1 | TRBD1 | . | TRBV12-3/TRBV12-4 | CASTPTGGIYNEQFF | TGTGCCAGCACCCCGACAGGGGGCATTTACAATGAGCAGTTCTTC
TRBJ2-4 | . | many | TRBV14 | CASSLGHIGNIQYF | TGTGCCAGCAGCCTCGGACACATCGGGAACATTCAGTACTTC